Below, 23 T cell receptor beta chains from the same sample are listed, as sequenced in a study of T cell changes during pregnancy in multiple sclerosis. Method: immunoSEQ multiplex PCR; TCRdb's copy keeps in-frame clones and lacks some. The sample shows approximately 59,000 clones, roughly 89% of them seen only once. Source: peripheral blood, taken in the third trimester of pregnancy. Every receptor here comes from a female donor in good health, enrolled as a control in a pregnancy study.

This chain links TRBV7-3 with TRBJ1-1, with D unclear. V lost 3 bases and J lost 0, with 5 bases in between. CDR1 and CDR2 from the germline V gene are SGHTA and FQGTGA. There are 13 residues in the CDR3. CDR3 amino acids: CASSFQMNTEAFF. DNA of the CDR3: TGTGCCAGCAGCTTTCAGATGAACACTGAAGCTTTCTTT.

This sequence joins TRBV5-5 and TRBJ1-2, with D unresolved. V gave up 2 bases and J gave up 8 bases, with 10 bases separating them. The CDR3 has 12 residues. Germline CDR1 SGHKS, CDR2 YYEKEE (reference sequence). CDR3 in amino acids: CASSLSGKGYTF. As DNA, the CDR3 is TGTGCCAGCAGCTTATCCGGGAAGGGCTACACCTTC.

CDR3 loop: CASSPNTAFSNQPQHF. CDR3 DNA sequence: TGTGCCAGCTCTCCAAATACAGCATTTAGCAATCAGCCCCAGCATTTT. The chain has TRBV18 and TRBJ1-5; D not resolved. In germline, CDR1 is KGHSH, CDR2 LQKENI. The V and J ends lost 6 bases and 0 bases respectively, with 15 bases between them. The CDR3 has 16 amino acids.

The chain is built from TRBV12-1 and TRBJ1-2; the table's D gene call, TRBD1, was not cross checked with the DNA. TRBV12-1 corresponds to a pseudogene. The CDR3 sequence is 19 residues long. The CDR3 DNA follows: TGTGCCAGCAGCAACACCCTAACACTCGGACAGGAGGCTAACTATGGCTACACCTTC. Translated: CASSNTLTLGQEANYGYTF.

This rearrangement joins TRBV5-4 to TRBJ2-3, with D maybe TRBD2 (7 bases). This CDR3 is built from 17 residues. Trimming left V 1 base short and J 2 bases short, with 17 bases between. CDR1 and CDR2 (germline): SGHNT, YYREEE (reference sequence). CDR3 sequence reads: CASSLWTGGQTTDTQYF. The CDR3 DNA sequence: TGTGCCAGCAGCTTGTGGACGGGGGGCCAAACCACAGATACGCAGTATTTT.

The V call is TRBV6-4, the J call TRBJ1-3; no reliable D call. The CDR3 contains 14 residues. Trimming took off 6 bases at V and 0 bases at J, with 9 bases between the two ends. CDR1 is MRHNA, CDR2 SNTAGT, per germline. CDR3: CASRATVSGNTIYF. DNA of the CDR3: TGTGCCAGCAGAGCAACAGTCTCTGGAAACACCATATATTTT.

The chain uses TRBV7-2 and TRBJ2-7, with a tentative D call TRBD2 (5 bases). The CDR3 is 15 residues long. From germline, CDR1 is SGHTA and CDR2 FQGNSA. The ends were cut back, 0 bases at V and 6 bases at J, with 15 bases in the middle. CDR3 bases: TGTGCCAGCAGCTTAGCCCTTGGCCGAGGAGGCGAGCAGTACTTC. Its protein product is CASSLALGRGGEQYF.

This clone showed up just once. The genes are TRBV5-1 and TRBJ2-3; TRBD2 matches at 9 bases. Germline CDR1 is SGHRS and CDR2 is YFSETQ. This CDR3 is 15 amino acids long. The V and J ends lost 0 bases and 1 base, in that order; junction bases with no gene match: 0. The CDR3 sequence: CASSLGGGGTDTQYF. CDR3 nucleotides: TGCGCCAGCAGCTTGGGCGGGGGGGGCACAGATACGCAGTATTTT.

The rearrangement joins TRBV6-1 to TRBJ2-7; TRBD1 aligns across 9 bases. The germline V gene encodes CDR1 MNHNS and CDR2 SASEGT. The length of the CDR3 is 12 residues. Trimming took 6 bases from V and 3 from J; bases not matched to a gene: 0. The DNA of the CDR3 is TGTGCCAGCAGGGGACAGGGCTACGAGCAGTACTTC. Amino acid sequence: CASRGQGYEQYF.

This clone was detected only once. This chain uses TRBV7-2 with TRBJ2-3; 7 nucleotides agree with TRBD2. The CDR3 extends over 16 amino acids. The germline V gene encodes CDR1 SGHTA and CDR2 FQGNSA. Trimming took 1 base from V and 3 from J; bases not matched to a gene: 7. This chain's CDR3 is CASSLGRGVSTDTQYF. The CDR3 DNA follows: TGTGCCAGCAGCTTAGGTCGGGGGGTGTCAACAGATACGCAGTATTTT. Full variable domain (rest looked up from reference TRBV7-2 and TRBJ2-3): GAGVSQSPSNKVTEKGKDVELRCDPISGHTALYWYRQSLGQGLEFLIYFQGNSAPDKSGLPSDRFSAERTGGSVSTLTIQRTQQEDSAVYLCASSLGRGVSTDTQYFGPGTRLTVL.

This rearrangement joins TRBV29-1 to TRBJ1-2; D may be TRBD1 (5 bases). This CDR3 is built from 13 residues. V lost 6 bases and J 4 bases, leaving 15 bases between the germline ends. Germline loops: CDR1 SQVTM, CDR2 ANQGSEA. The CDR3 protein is CSVETQGGYGYTF. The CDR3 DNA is TGCAGCGTGGAAACCCAGGGTGGCTATGGCTACACCTTC.

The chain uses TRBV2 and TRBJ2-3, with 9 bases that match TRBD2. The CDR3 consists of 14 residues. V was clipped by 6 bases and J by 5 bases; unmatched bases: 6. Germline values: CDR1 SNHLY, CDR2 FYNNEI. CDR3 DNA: TGTGCCAGCAGGAAGGGACTAGCTATAGATACGCAGTATTTT. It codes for CASRKGLAIDTQYF.

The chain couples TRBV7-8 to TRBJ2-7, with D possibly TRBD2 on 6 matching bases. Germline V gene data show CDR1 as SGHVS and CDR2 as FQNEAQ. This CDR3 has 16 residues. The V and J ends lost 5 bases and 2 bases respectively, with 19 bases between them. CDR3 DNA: TGTGCCAGCAGCCGGCGGACGGCGGGACGACCCTACGAGCAGTACTTC. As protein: CASSRRTAGRPYEQYF.

The CDR3 DNA reads as TGTGCCAGCAGTTTGGTAGCGTCGGAGACCCAGTACTTC. Amino acids: CASSLVASETQYF. The chain uses TRBV27 and TRBJ2-5, with a possible D match to TRBD2 (5 bases). This CDR3 spans 13 amino acids. CDR1 and CDR2 from the germline V gene are MNHEY and SMNVEV (reference sequence). The V end was cut by 3 bases, the J end by 5 bases, with 10 bases between.

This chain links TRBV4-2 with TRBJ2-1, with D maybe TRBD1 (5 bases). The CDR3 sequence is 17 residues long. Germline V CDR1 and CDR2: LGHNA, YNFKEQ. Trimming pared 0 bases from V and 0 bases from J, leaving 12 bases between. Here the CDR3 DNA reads TGTGCCAGCAGCCAAGACCTCAGGGCACCCTCCTACAATGAGCAGTTCTTC. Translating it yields CASSQDLRAPSYNEQFF.

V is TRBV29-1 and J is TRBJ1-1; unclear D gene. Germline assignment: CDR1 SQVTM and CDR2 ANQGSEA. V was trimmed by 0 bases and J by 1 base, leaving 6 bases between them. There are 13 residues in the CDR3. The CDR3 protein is CSVEDGRNTEAFF. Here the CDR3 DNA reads TGCAGCGTTGAAGATGGCAGGAACACTGAAGCTTTCTTT. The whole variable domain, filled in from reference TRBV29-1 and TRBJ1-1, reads SAVISQKPSRDICQRGTSLTIQCQVDSQVTMMFWYRQQPGQSLTLIATANQGSEATYESGFVIDKFPISRPNLTFSTLTVSNMSPEDSSIYLCSVEDGRNTEAFFGQGTRLTVV.

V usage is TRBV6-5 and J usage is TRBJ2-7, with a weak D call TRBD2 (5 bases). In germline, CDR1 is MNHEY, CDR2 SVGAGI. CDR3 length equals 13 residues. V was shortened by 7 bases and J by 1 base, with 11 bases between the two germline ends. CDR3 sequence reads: CASKRGPSYEQYF. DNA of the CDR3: TGTGCCAGCAAAAGAGGGCCTTCCTACGAGCAGTACTTC.

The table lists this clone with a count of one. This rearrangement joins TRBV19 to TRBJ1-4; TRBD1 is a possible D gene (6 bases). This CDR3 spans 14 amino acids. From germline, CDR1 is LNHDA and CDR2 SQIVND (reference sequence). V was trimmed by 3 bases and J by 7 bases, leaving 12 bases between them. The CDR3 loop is CASSMGRGGEKLFF. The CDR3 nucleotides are TGTGCCAGTAGTATGGGGAGAGGGGGTGAAAAACTGTTTTTT.

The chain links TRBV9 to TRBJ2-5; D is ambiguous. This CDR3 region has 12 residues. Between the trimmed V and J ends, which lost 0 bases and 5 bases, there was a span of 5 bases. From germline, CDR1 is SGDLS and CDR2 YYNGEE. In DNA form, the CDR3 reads TGTGCCAGCAGCGTAGAACAGGAGACCCAGTACTTC. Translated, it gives CASSVEQETQYF. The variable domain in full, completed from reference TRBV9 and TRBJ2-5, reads DSGVTQTPKHLITATGQRVTLRCSPRSGDLSVYWYQQSLDQGLQFLIQYYNGEERAKGNILERFSAQQFPDLHSELNLSSLELGDSALYFCASSVEQETQYFGPGTRLLVL.

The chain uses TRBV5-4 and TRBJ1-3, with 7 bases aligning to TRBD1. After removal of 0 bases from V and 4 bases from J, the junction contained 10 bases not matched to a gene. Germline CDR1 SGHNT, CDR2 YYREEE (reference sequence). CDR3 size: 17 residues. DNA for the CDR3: TGTGCCAGCAGCTTGGGAGGAGGGGGCGCGCTAGGAAACACCATATATTTT. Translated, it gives CASSLGGGGALGNTIYF. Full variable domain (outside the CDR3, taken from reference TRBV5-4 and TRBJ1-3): ETGVTQSPTHLIKTRGQQVTLRCSSQSGHNTVSWYQQALGQGPQFIFQYYREEENGRGNFPPRFSGLQFPNYSSELNVNALELDDSALYLCASSLGGGGALGNTIYFGEGSWLTVV.

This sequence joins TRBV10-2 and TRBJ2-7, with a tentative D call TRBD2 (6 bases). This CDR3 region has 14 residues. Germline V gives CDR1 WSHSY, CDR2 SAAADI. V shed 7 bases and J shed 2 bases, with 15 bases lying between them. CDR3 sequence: CASMFGTHTYEQYF. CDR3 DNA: TGCGCCAGCATGTTCGGGACTCACACCTACGAGCAGTACTTC.

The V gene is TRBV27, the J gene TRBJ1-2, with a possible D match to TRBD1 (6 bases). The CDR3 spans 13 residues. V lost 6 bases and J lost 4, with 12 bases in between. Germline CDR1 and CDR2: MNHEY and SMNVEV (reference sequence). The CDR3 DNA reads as TGTGCCAGCAGGCAGGGGCAGGGCTATGGCTACACCTTC. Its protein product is CASRQGQGYGYTF.

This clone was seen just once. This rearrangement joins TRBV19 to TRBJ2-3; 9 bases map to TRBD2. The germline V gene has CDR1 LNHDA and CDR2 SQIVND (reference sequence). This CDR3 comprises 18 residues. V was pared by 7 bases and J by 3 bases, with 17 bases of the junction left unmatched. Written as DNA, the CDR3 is TGTGCCAGTACCAGAGGCGCGGGGGGGCGTCTTTTGACAGATACGCAGTATTTT. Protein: CASTRGAGGRLLTDTQYF.